The 10 T cell receptor beta chains below all came from one sample that was sequenced in a study of T cells in localized non-small cell lung cancer. The method was immunoSEQ multiplex PCR; TCRdb's version includes in-frame clones alone and lacks a portion of them. The data contain about 51,000 clones, 80% to 85% of them singletons. Sequencing was performed on peripheral blood mononuclear cells, taken before any cancer treatment. These receptors were obtained from a man between 40 and 69 years old with stage III lung adenocarcinoma.

The chain couples TRBV6-1 to TRBJ2-5; 8 bases match TRBD1. The CDR3 has 12 residues. CDR1 is MNHNS and CDR2 is SASEGT in the germline V gene. The V segment lost 4 bases and the J segment 14 bases; nucleotides outside the gene matches: 9. The DNA for the CDR3 is TGTGCCAGCAGTGGAGGACAGGGAATGGAATACTTC. Encoded protein: CASSGGQGMEYF.

The gene calls are TRBV5-6 and TRBJ1-1; 10 bases match TRBD1. This CDR3 comprises 15 residues. The ends lost 5 bases at V and 6 bases at J; junction bases unmatched: 10. The V gene's germline CDR1 is SGHDT and CDR2 YYEEEE. This CDR3 is CASSQLPGQGSEAFF. Here the CDR3 DNA reads TGTGCCAGCAGTCAACTTCCGGGACAGGGGTCTGAAGCTTTCTTT.

The genes are TRBV18 and TRBJ1-5, with 7 nucleotides matching TRBD1. Germline V lookup: CDR1 KGHSH, CDR2 LQKENI. Germline trimming cut 8 bases from V and 3 bases from J; bases unmatched to any gene: 4. The CDR3 has 13 amino acids. For the CDR3, the DNA is TGTGCCAGCCACGGGACAGTCAATCAGCCCCAGCATTTT. Amino acids: CASHGTVNQPQHF.

This clone turned up a few times. The chain carries TRBV9 and TRBJ1-2, with D possibly matching TRBD1 (5 bases). CDR3 length: 15 residues. Germline V lookup: CDR1 SGDLS, CDR2 YYNGEE. The V end was cut by 8 bases, the J end by 1 base, with 18 bases between. The CDR3 sequence: CASGDDRILNYGYTF. CDR3 DNA: TGTGCCAGTGGGGACGATAGGATTCTTAACTATGGCTACACCTTC.

The chain couples TRBV4-2 to TRBJ1-5, with D hard to call. V gave up 0 bases and J gave up 7 bases, with 7 bases separating them. This CDR3 is 13 amino acids long. CDR1 and CDR2 (germline): LGHNA, YNFKEQ. CDR3 nucleotide sequence: TGTGCCAGCAGCCAAGATTTTGGCCAGCCCCAGCATTTT. Protein sequence: CASSQDFGQPQHF.

The chain links TRBV4-1 to TRBJ2-3; 10 bases agree with TRBD2. After removal of 3 bases from V and 5 bases from J, the junction contained 8 bases not matched to a gene. The V gene's germline CDR1 is MGHRA and CDR2 YSYEKL. The CDR3 loop spans 16 amino acids. The CDR3 loop is CASSHGTSARIDTQYF. The CDR3 nucleotides are TGCGCCAGCAGCCATGGGACTAGCGCACGAATAGATACGCAGTATTTT.

J is TRBJ2-2 and V is TRBV4-2, with 7 nucleotides matching TRBD2. The germline V gene encodes CDR1 LGHNA and CDR2 YNFKEQ. The CDR3 is 16 residues long. The trim removed 0 bases at V and 4 bases at J, leaving 5 bases unmatched. This chain's CDR3 is CASSQDTSVGTGELFF. The CDR3 DNA sequence: TGTGCCAGCAGCCAAGATACTAGCGTGGGCACCGGGGAGCTGTTTTTT.

This clone was seen a few times. This chain uses TRBV12-5 with TRBJ2-5; D gene uncertain. Trimming took 6 bases from V and 1 from J, leaving 6 bases between them. CDR1 and CDR2 (germline): LGHNT, FRNRAP. The CDR3 covers 12 residues. This CDR3 is CASGRIQETQYF. In nucleotides, the CDR3 is TGTGCTAGTGGCCGGATCCAAGAGACCCAGTACTTC.

This chain links TRBV9 with TRBJ2-2; 7 bases are a match to TRBD1. This CDR3 has 17 residues. V trimming: 3 bases; J trimming: 4 bases; junction bases outside the gene matches: 12. Germline V lookup: CDR1 SGDLS, CDR2 YYNGEE. In DNA form, the CDR3 reads TGTGCCAGCAGCGCCAGAAAGGGACAGTTACTCACCGGGGAGCTGTTTTTT. Translation: CASSARKGQLLTGELFF.

With respect to this clone: The germline gene is not matched at one end of the junction; a read error may be the cause. This sequence joins TRBV6-5 and TRBJ1-2, with 9 bases aligning to TRBD1. CDR1 and CDR2 (germline): MNHEY, SVGAGI. The CDR3 contains 14 residues. The CDR3 protein is CASSDGLDRGHFSF. Here the CDR3 DNA reads TGTGCCAGCAGTGACGGTTTGGACAGGGGCCATTTCTCCTTC.